This TCR beta chain appears in the sequencing data of a study of CD8+ T cells in alopecia areata. Treatment in this sample: oral pan-JAK inhibitor, 5-10 mg twice daily. Reverse transcription of extracted RNA yielded cDNA, which provided the sequencing template. The protocol was immunoSEQ multiplex PCR, while the TCRdb copy is restricted to in-frame clones and leaves out a portion. The sample lists around 200,000 clones, around three fifths seen once, with around 12% in the top ten. This clone was counted only a few times. Its matching antigen is unknown. Study findings and constraints: Scalp lesions, especially in alopecia totalis/universalis, had higher clonality than normal scalp.

The germline CDR1 and CDR2 sequences are LGHNT and FRNRAP. V was pared by 8 bases and J by 2 bases, with 10 bases between. The CDR3 sequence is 13 residues long. The chain uses TRBV12-5 and TRBJ1-5, with a weak D call TRBD1 (5 bases). The sequence was obtained from a human donor with alopecia areata. The sample was CD8+ T cells sorted from blood, taken at week 24, from a patient treated with tofacitinib. The CDR3 DNA reads as TGTGCTAGTTCCAGGGCCGGCAATCAGCCCCAGCATTTT. It yields the protein CASSRAGNQPQHF.